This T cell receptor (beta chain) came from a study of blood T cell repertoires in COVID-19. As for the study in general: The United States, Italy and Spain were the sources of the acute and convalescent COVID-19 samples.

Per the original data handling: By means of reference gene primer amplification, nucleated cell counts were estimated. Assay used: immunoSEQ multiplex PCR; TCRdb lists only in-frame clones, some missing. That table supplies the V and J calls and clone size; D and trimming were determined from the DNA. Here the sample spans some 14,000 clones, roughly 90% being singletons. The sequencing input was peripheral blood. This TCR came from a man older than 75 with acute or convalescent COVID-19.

CDR3 amino acids: CASRDRESGYTF. CDR3 DNA sequence: TGCGCCAGCCGGGACAGGGAGAGTGGCTACACCTTC. This chain links TRBV10-2 with TRBJ1-2, with TRBD1 identical over 9 bases. Germline values: CDR1 WSHSY, CDR2 SAAADI. Losses at the gene ends were 8 bases for V and 7 bases for J; bases not matched to a gene: 5. CDR3 length: 12 amino acids.